The clone carrying this T cell receptor beta chain was seen at least ten times. Its specificity is not known. The entry originates in a study of T cells in Graves' hyperthyroidism and ophthalmopathy. TCR beta CDR3 region amplification was performed from RNA transcripts. Primed by the HTBI set, a first-round RT-PCR was run on the TCR CDR3. TCRdb fed the multiplex PCR reads into MiXCR, producing one record per CDR3 protein. The sample comprises approximately 590,000 distinct CDR3 sequences, approximately 14% of which are singletons, and around 7.3% rests with the top ten. With 0 bases removed from V and 9 bases from J, the gap between germline ends came to 12 bases. This CDR3 has 13 amino acids. Germline CDR1 and CDR2: GTSNPN and SVGIG (reference sequence). Study-wide findings and caveats: Ophthalmopathy was told apart from stable hyperthyroidism by a 13 V-J model.

The rearrangement joins TRBV30 to TRBJ2-1; maybe TRBD1 (5 bases). The material sequenced was blood. This receptor was identified in a woman aged 30 to 39 with Graves' hyperthyroidism. The CDR3 nucleotides read TGTGCCTGGAGTGTAACAGGAAATACTGAGCAGTTCTTC. Translating it yields CAWSVTGNTEQFF.